The rows below give T cell receptor beta chains drawn from one sample of a study of blood T cell repertoires in COVID-19. Sequencing was performed with immunoSEQ multiplex PCR; in TCRdb, only in-frame clones are kept and a portion is missing. The table shows roughly 300,000 clones, with about 90% occurring only once. Material: peripheral blood. The source of these receptors is a woman in her 30s with COVID-19, enrolled during active disease. CDR3s include the opening cysteine and the closing phenylalanine or tryptophan. D genes are given only for firm matches. Rows give clone size only sometimes, using once, few, many, or a class for an expanded clone.

J	D	V	size	length	CDR3	DNA
TRBJ1-6	-	TRBV5-1	-	21	CASTQNPAGGAGSSYNSPLHF	TGCGCCAGCACTCAGAACCCGGCGGGGGGCGCGGGGAGCTCCTATAATTCACCCCTCCACTTT
TRBJ2-2	-	TRBV28	-	14	CASSLLLRAGELFF	TGTGCCAGCAGTTTACTTCTGAGGGCCGGGGAGCTGTTTTTT
TRBJ1-4	TRBD1	TRBV5-6	few	18	CASSYNRDRGRTNEKLFF	TGTGCCAGCAGCTACAATCGGGACAGGGGGCGGACTAATGAAAAACTGTTTTTT
TRBJ1-1	-	TRBV9	-	16	CASSVVIPTSNTEAFF	TGTGCCAGCAGCGTAGTCATTCCGACATCGAACACTGAAGCTTTCTTT
TRBJ1-5	-	TRBV30	-	15	CAWSVLGRGGQPQHF	TGTGCCTGGAGTGTACTGGGCAGGGGTGGTCAGCCCCAGCATTTT
TRBJ2-6	-	TRBV20-1	-	13	CSASRSGANVLTF	TGCAGTGCTAGTCGGTCTGGGGCCAACGTCCTGACTTTC
TRBJ2-1	TRBD2	TRBV7-9	-	23	CASSSARRELLAGGPSSYNEQFF	TGTGCCAGCAGCAGCGCAAGAAGAGAACTACTAGCGGGGGGACCGAGCTCCTACAATGAGCAGTTCTTC
TRBJ1-5	TRBD1	TRBV30	few	15	CAWSVLGQAAGPQHF	TGTGCCTGGAGTGTTCTCGGACAGGCCGCTGGGCCCCAGCATTTT
TRBJ2-2	TRBD2	TRBV6-5	-	16	CASSSTSGGVPGELFF	TGTGCCAGCAGTTCGACTAGCGGGGGGGTTCCCGGGGAGCTGTTTTTT
TRBJ2-5	TRBD2	TRBV10-3	-	18	CAISESIKGGGYQETQYF	TGTGCCATCAGTGAGTCCATAAAAGGCGGGGGGTACCAAGAGACCCAGTACTTC
TRBJ2-2	-	TRBV19	-	15	CASSIKRGNTGELFF	TGTGCCAGTAGTATAAAAAGGGGGAACACCGGGGAGCTGTTTTTT
TRBJ1-1	-	TRBV6-1	-	16	CASSELSQVGHWEAFF	TGTGCCAGCAGTGAATTGAGCCAAGTGGGGCACTGGGAAGCTTTCTTT
TRBJ1-1	TRBD1	TRBV29-1	-	15	CSVPPRTGGDTEAFF	TGCAGCGTTCCTCCGAGGACAGGGGGGGACACTGAAGCTTTCTTT
TRBJ1-2	-	TRBV27	once	15	CASSPSGGGLYGYTF	TGTGCCAGCAGCCCCAGCGGGGGCGGATTGTATGGCTACACCTTC
TRBJ2-7	TRBD1	TRBV7-9	-	16	CASSLAGRQGKGEQYF	TGTGCCAGCAGCTTAGCCGGCCGACAGGGGAAGGGCGAGCAGTACTTC
TRBJ2-3	-	TRBV10-3	-	13	CATREGVEDTQYF	TGTGCCACCCGAGAAGGGGTCGAAGATACGCAGTATTTT
TRBJ1-6	-	TRBV7-2	-	13	CASHREPGSPLHF	TGTGCCAGTCACAGGGAGCCGGGGTCACCCCTCCACTTT
TRBJ2-5	TRBD1	TRBV5-1	-	14	CASSSPGGGETQYF	TGCGCCAGCAGCTCGCCAGGGGGCGGAGAGACCCAGTACTTC
TRBJ1-1	TRBD1	TRBV5-4	-	14	CASSTRQGWTEAFF	TGTGCCAGCAGCACACGACAGGGTTGGACTGAAGCTTTCTTT
TRBJ2-5	-	TRBV24-1	few	13	CATSVRGLETQYF	TGTGCCACCAGTGTGCGGGGCTTGGAGACCCAGTACTTC
TRBJ1-2	-	TRBV6-5	-	16	CASSYSTGGVNYGYTF	TGTGCCAGCAGTTACTCAACTGGGGGCGTGAACTATGGCTACACCTTC
TRBJ1-1	-	TRBV3-1/TRBV3-2	-	15	CASSQKLGRPTEAFF	TGTGCCAGCAGCCAAAAATTGGGGCGGCCGACTGAAGCTTTCTTT
TRBJ1-1	-	TRBV18	-	14	CASSTGYMNTEAFF	TGTGCCAGCTCGACAGGTTATATGAACACTGAAGCTTTCTTT
TRBJ1-2	-	TRBV9	few	13	CASSVDRNYGYTF	TGTGCCAGCAGCGTAGACAGAAACTATGGCTACACCTTC
TRBJ1-1	TRBD1	TRBV6-5	-	14	CASSSQQGTSEAFF	TGTGCCAGCAGTTCACAACAGGGGACTTCTGAAGCTTTCTTT
TRBJ2-2	-	TRBV24-1	medium-sized	14	CATRGVGDTGELFF	TGTGCCACCAGGGGTGTAGGGGACACCGGGGAGCTGTTTTTT
TRBJ1-2	TRBD1	TRBV7-2	-	14	CASSLNRGRYGYTF	TGTGCCAGCAGCTTAAACAGGGGGAGGTATGGCTACACCTTC
TRBJ1-2	-	TRBV7-9	-	14	CASSLGQGNPGYTF	TGTGCCAGCAGCTTAGGTCAGGGGAACCCTGGCTACACCTTC
TRBJ2-1	TRBD1	TRBV28	-	14	CASVRDSSYNEQFF	TGTGCCAGCGTGAGGGACAGCTCCTACAATGAGCAGTTCTTC